This TCR beta chain was captured in a study of chemoradiotherapy in HPV16-positive cancers. This clone was found a few times. Germline V lookup: CDR1 MNHNY, CDR2 SVGAGI (reference sequence). CDR3 length equals 12 residues. Trimming removed 7 bases from V and 4 bases from J, with 8 bases in between. The table came from immunoSEQ multiplex PCR; TCRdb's copy has only in-frame clones and leaves some out. Altogether under 7,500 clones are present, around 80% being singletons, with the ten largest covering approximately 6%. Specimen: tumor tissue, collected from a patient who underwent chemoradiotherapy. The gene calls are TRBV6-6 and TRBJ1-5; no reliable D call. This receptor was obtained from a human donor with HPV-associated anogenital cancer. In nucleotides, the CDR3 is TGTGCCAGCAATACCGGTAATCAGCCCCAGCATTTT. The encoded protein is CASNTGNQPQHF.